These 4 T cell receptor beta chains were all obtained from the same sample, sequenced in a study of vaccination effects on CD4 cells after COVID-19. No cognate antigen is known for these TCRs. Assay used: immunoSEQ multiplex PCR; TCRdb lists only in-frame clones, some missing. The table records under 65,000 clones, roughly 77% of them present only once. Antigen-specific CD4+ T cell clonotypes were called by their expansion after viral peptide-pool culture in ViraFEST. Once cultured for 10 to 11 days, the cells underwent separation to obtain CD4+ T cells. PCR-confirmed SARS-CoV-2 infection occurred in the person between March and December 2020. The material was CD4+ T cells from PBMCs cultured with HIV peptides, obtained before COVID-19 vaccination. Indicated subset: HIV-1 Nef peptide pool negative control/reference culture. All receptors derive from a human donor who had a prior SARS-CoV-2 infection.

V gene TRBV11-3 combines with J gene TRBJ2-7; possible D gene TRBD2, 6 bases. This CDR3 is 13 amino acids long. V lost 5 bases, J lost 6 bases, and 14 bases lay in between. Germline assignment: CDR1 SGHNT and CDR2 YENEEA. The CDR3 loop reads CASSRRLVSEQYF. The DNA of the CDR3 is TGTGCCAGCAGCCGCCGACTAGTCAGCGAGCAGTACTTC.

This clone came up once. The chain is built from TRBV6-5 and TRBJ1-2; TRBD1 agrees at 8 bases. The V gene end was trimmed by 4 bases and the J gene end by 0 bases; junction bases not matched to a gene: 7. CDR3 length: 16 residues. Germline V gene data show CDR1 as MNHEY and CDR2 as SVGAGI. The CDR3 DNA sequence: TGTGCCAGCAGTTCACCGGACAGGGAGGCTAACTATGGCTACACCTTC. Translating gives CASSSPDREANYGYTF.

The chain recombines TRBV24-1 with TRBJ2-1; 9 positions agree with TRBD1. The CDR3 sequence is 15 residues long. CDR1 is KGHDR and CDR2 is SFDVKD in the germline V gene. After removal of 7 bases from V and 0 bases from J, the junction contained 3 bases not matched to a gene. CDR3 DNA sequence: TGTGCCACCAGGGGGACAGGGAGCTCCTACAATGAGCAGTTCTTC. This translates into CATRGTGSSYNEQFF.

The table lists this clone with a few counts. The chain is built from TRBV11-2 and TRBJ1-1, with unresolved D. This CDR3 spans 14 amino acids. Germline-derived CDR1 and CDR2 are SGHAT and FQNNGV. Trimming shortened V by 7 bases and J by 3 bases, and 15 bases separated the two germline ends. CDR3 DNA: TGTGCCAGCACTCCCCAAGGTTCCGACACTGAAGCTTTCTTT. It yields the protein CASTPQGSDTEAFF.